This TCR beta chain comes out of a study of blood T cell repertoires in COVID-19. The table came from immunoSEQ multiplex PCR; TCRdb's copy has only in-frame clones and leaves some out. This sample yields about 230,000 clones, of which 80% to 90% are seen a single time; about 4% belongs to the top ten. Trimming removed 2 bases from V and 1 base from J; junction bases left unmatched: 4. This CDR3 has 15 amino acids. CDR1 is SGDLS, CDR2 YYNGEE, per germline. Cohorts were assigned according to the clinical history that participants reported. The source material was PBMCs or T cells enriched from blood (not recorded which). V is TRBV9 and J is TRBJ2-7; 9 bases fit TRBD1. The sequence came from a woman in her 30s who had been exposed to COVID-19. The CDR3 DNA is TGTGCCAGCAGCGTTGGACAGGGGCGATCCTACGAGCAGTACTTC. It translates to CASSVGQGRSYEQYF.